This entry lists 26 T cell receptor beta chains sequenced from one sample in a study of cytomegalovirus exposure and HLA in healthy donors. The primer mix had 60 Vbeta and 13 Jbeta primers. Measured with immunoSEQ multiplex PCR; TCRdb has only the in-frame clones, and not every one. Of roughly 190,000 clones listed, 81% are singletons. Specimen: PBMCs. The receptors originated from a man aged 18 to 30 in good health and CMV-seronegative.

V and J are TRBV2 and TRBJ2-3, with 10 bases identical to TRBD2. The length of the CDR3 is 16 residues. Looked up from germline, CDR1 is SNHLY and CDR2 is FYNNEI. J was trimmed by 3 bases and V by 8 bases; bases with no gene match: 11. This CDR3 is CASATRPSGSTDTQYF. For the CDR3, the DNA is TGTGCCAGCGCGACGCGGCCTAGCGGGAGTACAGATACGCAGTATTTT.

The CDR3 DNA follows: TGTGCCAGCAGCCGCACGGGGGGCGGAAACACTGAAGCTTTCTTT. Encoded protein: CASSRTGGGNTEAFF. The chain couples TRBV7-8 to TRBJ1-1, with D possibly matching TRBD1 (6 bases). This CDR3 region has 15 residues. The V end was cut by 5 bases, the J end by 2 bases, with 15 bases between. CDR1 SGHVS and CDR2 FQNEAQ come from the germline V gene.

The chain is built from TRBV6-1 and TRBJ1-1; D remains ambiguous. Germline V gene data show CDR1 as MNHNS and CDR2 as SASEGT. Trimming shortened V by 7 bases and J by 8 bases, and 17 bases separated the two germline ends. There are 13 residues in the CDR3. CDR3: CASITTWASEAFF. In nucleotides, the CDR3 is TGTGCCAGCATCACAACTTGGGCATCAGAAGCTTTCTTT.

The chain combines TRBV7-9 with TRBJ2-1; 9 bases match TRBD2. The CDR3 runs to 15 residues. The J segment lost 13 bases and the V segment lost 5 bases, leaving 15 bases of the junction unmatched. Looked up from germline, CDR1 is SEHNR and CDR2 is FQNEAQ (reference sequence). The CDR3 DNA sequence: TGTGCCAGCAGCCCGGGGGCTAGCGGGGCCGGGGCCCAGTTCTTC. As protein: CASSPGASGAGAQFF. Filled out from reference TRBV7-9 and TRBJ2-1, the complete variable domain reads DTGVSQNPRHKITKRGQNVTFRCDPISEHNRLYWYRQTLGQGPEFLTYFQNEAQLEKSRLLSDRFSAERPKGSFSTLEIQRTEQGDSAMYLCASSPGASGAGAQFFGPGTRLTVL.

V gene TRBV4-1 combines with J gene TRBJ2-1, with D possibly matching TRBD1 (6 bases). The CDR3 consists of 16 residues. Germline V gene lookup returns CDR1 MGHRA and CDR2 YSYEKL. Trimming left V 3 bases short and J 2 bases short, with 14 bases between. The CDR3 protein is CASSQRGHQTYNEQFF. The CDR3 bases are TGCGCCAGCAGCCAGAGGGGACACCAGACCTACAATGAGCAGTTCTTC.

V and J are TRBV11-1 and TRBJ2-5; TRBD2 agrees at 10 bases. The CDR3 has 17 amino acids. With V trimmed by 0 bases and J by 5 bases, 9 bases remained unmatched. The germline gives CDR1 SGHAT, CDR2 FQDESV (reference sequence). CDR3 nucleotides: TGTGCCAGCAGCTTAGCCGGAGCGGGAGGGCCTTGGGAGACCCAGTACTTC. Translation: CASSLAGAGGPWETQYF.

This clone appeared once. The chain couples TRBV28 to TRBJ1-4; D gene ambiguous. The germline V gene has CDR1 MDHEN and CDR2 SYDVKM. V lost 3 bases, J lost 1 base, and 6 bases lay in between. This CDR3 is 14 amino acids long. The CDR3 loop reads CASSFGGTNEKLFF. CDR3 DNA: TGTGCCAGCAGTTTCGGAGGAACTAATGAAAAACTGTTTTTT.

The V and J genes are TRBV7-2 and TRBJ2-7; the D is unclear. V lost 2 bases and J 0 bases, leaving 11 bases between the germline ends. CDR3 length equals 15 residues. CDR1 SGHTA and CDR2 FQGNSA come from the germline V gene. CDR3 bases: TGTGCCAGCAGCTTATACTTTATTAGCTCCTACGAGCAGTACTTC. Protein: CASSLYFISSYEQYF.

This chain uses TRBV19 with TRBJ1-4; TRBD1 might be the D (5 bases). The V end lost 3 bases, the J end lost 4 bases, and 9 bases lay between the germline ends. The length of the CDR3 is 14 residues. CDR1 is LNHDA and CDR2 is SQIVND in the germline V gene (reference sequence). The DNA of the CDR3 is TGTGCCAGTAGTATCTCCAGGGTTAATGAAAAACTGTTTTTT. Residues: CASSISRVNEKLFF.

V usage is TRBV19 and J usage is TRBJ2-7; 7 nucleotides align to TRBD1. The CDR3 contains 13 residues. Trimming at V came to 5 bases and at J to 5 bases, leaving 6 bases not matched to a gene. The germline gives CDR1 LNHDA, CDR2 SQIVND (reference sequence). Here the CDR3 DNA reads TGTGCCAGTAGTTCCGACAGGGTCAACGAGCAGTACTTC. Amino acid sequence: CASSSDRVNEQYF.

This clone was picked up a small number of times. At the DNA level, this CDR3 is encoded by other sequences in the same sample as well. This sequence joins TRBV29-1 and TRBJ2-5; tentatively, D is TRBD2 (5 bases). This CDR3 region has 13 residues. Trimming took 7 bases from V and 5 from J, leaving 17 bases between them. Germline values: CDR1 SQVTM, CDR2 ANQGSEA. The CDR3 DNA is TGCAGCGGATGGACTCTGCGTCGGGAGACCCAGTACTTC. Translating it yields CSGWTLRRETQYF.

The V gene is TRBV29-1, the J gene TRBJ2-3; possibly TRBD2 for D (6 bases). The CDR3 loop spans 14 amino acids. Trimming shortened V by 1 base and J by 0 bases, and 8 bases separated the two germline ends. Per germline, CDR1 SQVTM and CDR2 ANQGSEA. In DNA, the CDR3 is TGCAGCGTTGAAGGACTAGAGAGCACAGATACGCAGTATTTT. Amino acid sequence: CSVEGLESTDTQYF.

V is TRBV7-2 and J is TRBJ2-7; 10 bases line up with TRBD1. This CDR3 has 17 amino acids. From germline, CDR1 is SGHTA and CDR2 FQGNSA. V was clipped by 2 bases and J by 3 bases; unmatched bases: 10. DNA for the CDR3: TGTGCCAGCAGCTTAATAATCTGGGGACAGGGGAACTACGAGCAGTACTTC. It specifies CASSLIIWGQGNYEQYF.

This clone was counted between two and nine times. The chain couples TRBV25-1 to TRBJ2-6, with 11 bases lining up with TRBD1. CDR1 MGHDK and CDR2 SYGVNS come from the germline V gene. V gave up 4 bases and J gave up 3 bases; unmatched junction bases: 5. There are 17 residues in the CDR3. The CDR3 is CASSGDRGAGGANVLTF. For the CDR3, the DNA is TGTGCCAGCAGTGGGGACAGGGGGGCTGGTGGGGCCAACGTCCTGACTTTC.

Worth noting for this clone: Compared with germline, one end of the junction differs, possibly owing to a read error. DNA of the CDR3: TGTGCCAGCAGCTTAGGACAGGGGGTGGACTTC. Residues: CASSLGQGVDF. The V and J genes are TRBV7-9 and TRBJ2-5, with TRBD1 matching over 9 bases. Per germline, CDR1 SEHNR and CDR2 FQNEAQ (reference sequence). The CDR3 is 11 amino acids.

The rearrangement joins TRBV28 to TRBJ1-5; D gene uncertain. V was shortened by 2 bases and J by 7 bases, with 9 bases between the two germline ends. Germline CDR1 reads MDHEN; CDR2 reads SYDVKM. This CDR3 region has 13 residues. The CDR3 loop reads CASSLGREQPQHF. The CDR3 region has the DNA TGTGCCAGCAGTTTAGGGCGGGAGCAGCCCCAGCATTTT. Complete variable domain (other parts from reference TRBV28 and TRBJ1-5): DVKVTQSSRYLVKRTGEKVFLECVQDMDHENMFWYRQDPGLGLRLIYFSYDVKMKEKGDIPEGYSVSREKKERFSLILESASTNQTSMYLCASSLGREQPQHFGDGTRLSIL.

This chain joins TRBV4-1 and TRBJ2-7, with TRBD1 as a possible D gene (7 bases). Germline V gene data show CDR1 as MGHRA and CDR2 as YSYEKL. CDR3 size: 14 residues. The germline V and J ends were trimmed by 4 bases and 3 bases, with 13 bases remaining between them. CDR3 region: CASSPRGDFYEQYF. CDR3 DNA sequence: TGCGCCAGCAGCCCCAGGGGGGACTTCTACGAGCAGTACTTC.

In its sample, this clone was seen once. The genes are TRBV11-3 and TRBJ2-1, with TRBD1 identical over 8 bases. Germline values: CDR1 SGHNT, CDR2 YENEEA. CDR3 size: 16 residues. J lost 8 bases, V lost 1 base, and 10 bases had no gene match. CDR3 coding DNA: TGTGCCAGCAGCTTAGGTGTCCAGGGGGCAAGCGATGAGCAGTTCTTC. Protein product: CASSLGVQGASDEQFF.

The chain is built from TRBV9 and TRBJ2-2; no clear D. Per germline, CDR1 SGDLS and CDR2 YYNGEE. There are 16 residues in the CDR3. V was clipped by 8 bases and J by 0 bases, with 17 bases between them. The CDR3 bases are TGTGCCAGTGGGCCTATGGGCCAGGCGAACACCGGGGAGCTGTTTTTT. Translated: CASGPMGQANTGELFF.

The V and J genes are TRBV27 and TRBJ2-7; D uncertain. This CDR3 contains 15 residues. V was pared by 5 bases and J by 3 bases, with 17 bases between. Germline values: CDR1 MNHEY, CDR2 SMNVEV (reference sequence). The CDR3 here is CASSRFKQSDYEQYF. The DNA of the CDR3 is TGTGCCAGCAGTCGGTTTAAACAGTCGGACTACGAGCAGTACTTC.

This sequence joins TRBV18 and TRBJ2-7, with D maybe TRBD1 (6 bases). The V end was cut by 6 bases, the J end by 2 bases, with 14 bases between. This CDR3 has 14 residues. The germline gives CDR1 KGHSH, CDR2 LQKENI. Written as DNA, the CDR3 is TGTGCCAGCTCGTCTCTAGGGGGAACCTACGAGCAGTACTTC. This translates into CASSSLGGTYEQYF.

The rearrangement uses TRBV7-9 and TRBJ2-5, with D hard to call. The DNA matches TRBJ2-7 better at its end, which makes the J call doubtful. There are 13 residues in the CDR3. Germline V CDR1 and CDR2: SEHNR, FQNEAQ (reference sequence). The chain's CDR3 is CASTRVYENEQYF. The CDR3 DNA follows: TGTGCCAGCACACGGGTCTATGAGAACGAGCAGTACTTC.

This sequence joins TRBV4-1 and TRBJ2-7; 8 bases agree with TRBD1. This CDR3 comprises 15 residues. V lost 0 bases to trimming and J lost 7 bases; unmatched junction nucleotides: 8. Per the germline V gene, CDR1 is MGHRA and CDR2 is YSYEKL. CDR3 loop: CASSQEWQGAREQYF. In DNA form, the CDR3 reads TGCGCCAGCAGCCAAGAGTGGCAGGGGGCGAGGGAGCAGTACTTC.

This sequence joins TRBV7-2 and TRBJ1-6, with a weak D call TRBD1 (6 bases). V was cut by 5 bases and J by 6 bases, with 14 bases left in between. Germline V gene lookup returns CDR1 SGHTA and CDR2 FQGNSA. The CDR3 covers 15 residues. The CDR3 reads CASSQGHLTNSPLHF. The DNA of the CDR3 is TGTGCCAGCAGCCAGGGACATTTGACTAATTCACCCCTCCACTTT. The full variable domain, in which reference TRBV7-2 and TRBJ1-6 provide the parts outside the CDR3, is GAGVSQSPSNKVTEKGKDVELRCDPISGHTALYWYRQSLGQGLEFLIYFQGNSAPDKSGLPSDRFSAERTGGSVSTLTIQRTQQEDSAVYLCASSQGHLTNSPLHFGNGTRLTVT.

The V call is TRBV4-3, the J call TRBJ2-3; D is possibly TRBD2 (5 bases). The CDR3 sequence is 17 residues long. CDR1 and CDR2 from the germline V gene are LGHNA and YSLEER. Deletions cut 0 bases from V and 3 bases from J, with 16 bases between. CDR3 DNA: TGCGCCAGCAGCCAAGATTCCCCCCCGGGATCGACAGATACGCAGTATTTT. It is translated as CASSQDSPPGSTDTQYF.

The V gene is TRBV19, the J gene TRBJ1-2; 8 bases are shared with TRBD1. Germline V CDR1 and CDR2: LNHDA, SQIVND (reference sequence). The CDR3 extends over 13 amino acids. V gave up 7 bases and J gave up 6 bases; unmatched junction bases: 7. The CDR3 sequence is CASTATGVDGYTF. The CDR3 bases are TGTGCCAGTACCGCGACAGGGGTTGATGGCTACACCTTC. The full variable domain, rest sourced from reference TRBV19 and TRBJ1-2, is DGGITQSPKYLFRKEGQNVTLSCEQNLNHDAMYWYRQDPGQGLRLIYYSQIVNDFQKGDIAEGYSVSREKKESFPLTVTSAQKNPTAFYLCASTATGVDGYTFGSGTRLTVV.